The 2 T cell receptor beta chains reported below all come from one sample, sequenced in a study of early T cells in non-severe SARS-CoV-2 infection. TCRdb redid the calling of the 5' RACE reads with MiXCR, one entry per CDR3 protein. The sample includes 75,000 to 90,000 distinct CDR3 sequences, over 5% of them seen just once. Input material: whole blood. The receptor set was obtained from an adult who was a healthcare worker with PCR-confirmed SARS-CoV-2 infection or an uninfected control (not recorded which).

This clonotype showed up many times. The rearrangement links TRBV29-1 to TRBJ1-2; 7 nucleotides align to TRBD1. This CDR3 contains 14 residues. With V trimmed by 7 bases and J by 5 bases, 13 bases remained unmatched. In germline, CDR1 is SQVTM, CDR2 ANQGSEA. This CDR3 is CSALDSRGRYGYTF. The CDR3 region has the DNA TGCAGCGCCCTCGACTCCAGGGGGAGGTATGGCTACACCTTC.

This clonotype was picked up many times. The genes are TRBV18 and TRBJ2-6; D not resolved. This CDR3 region has 16 residues. V was pared by 4 bases and J by 0 bases, with 10 bases between. Germline CDR1 KGHSH, CDR2 LQKENI. CDR3 nucleotide sequence: TGTGCCAGCTCACTACCGGTGCCCTCTGGGGCCAACGTCCTGACTTTC. Residues: CASSLPVPSGANVLTF.